Listed here are 4 T cell receptor beta chains from one sample, sequenced in a study of T-cell memory formation after mild COVID-19. TCRdb redid the calling of the 5' RACE reads with MiXCR, one entry per CDR3 protein. The repertoire holds 190,000 or so distinct CDR3 sequences, with 27% as singletons. The source material was PBMCs or a T cell subset sorted from them (not recorded which). The receptors stem from an adult woman who had mild COVID-19 (a few samples of this study predate the infection). Cell type and time point are not known.

The CDR3 DNA reads TGTGCCAGCAGCGGGGGGGAGGCGTCCTACGAGCAGTACTTC. Protein product: CASSGGEASYEQYF. This rearrangement joins TRBV9 to TRBJ2-7; a possible D gene is TRBD2 (6 bases). CDR3 size: 14 residues. CDR1 and CDR2 (germline): SGDLS, YYNGEE. The ends were cut back, 3 bases at V and 1 base at J, with 11 bases in the middle.

This clonotype was observed a few times. V gene TRBV24-1 combines with J gene TRBJ2-1; weak D call: TRBD2 (5 bases). The CDR3 extends over 13 amino acids. Between the trimmed V and J ends, which lost 9 bases and 5 bases, there was a span of 13 bases. Germline V CDR1 and CDR2: KGHDR, SFDVKD. As DNA, the CDR3 is TGTGCCACCTCCTGGACTGGGCACAATGAGCAGTTCTTC. Translation: CATSWTGHNEQFF.

This clonotype was detected only a few times. The J gene is TRBJ2-7, the V gene TRBV29-1; 11 bases match TRBD2. Germline V gene lookup returns CDR1 SQVTM and CDR2 ANQGSEA. With 4 bases clipped from V and 3 bases from J, the junction kept 2 bases outside the gene matches. The CDR3 covers 13 residues. The CDR3 DNA reads as TGCAGCGTTGGGGGACTAGCGGTCTACGAGCAGTACTTC. This translates into CSVGGLAVYEQYF.

This clonotype came up a few times. The V and J genes are TRBV28 and TRBJ1-2, with 12 bases lining up with TRBD1. Germline V CDR1 and CDR2: MDHEN, SYDVKM. The CDR3 loop spans 14 amino acids. V lost 3 bases and J lost 7; bases outside the gene matches: 3. CDR3 in DNA: TGTGCCAGCAGTTTGGGACAGGGGGCTTTTGGCTACACCTTC. Protein product: CASSLGQGAFGYTF.